These T cell receptor beta chains were read from a single sample in a study of cytomegalovirus exposure and HLA in healthy donors. Repertoires were generated with immunoSEQ multiplex PCR, while TCRdb's copy carries only in-frame clones and drops some. The profile covers around 60,000 clones, with around 90% appearing a single time and 1.3% taken by the ten largest. Sample: PBMCs. The receptors derive from a woman aged 18 to 35 in good health and CMV-seronegative. CDR3s include the opening cysteine and the closing phenylalanine or tryptophan. The order of the fields is D gene, J gene, clone size, V gene, CDR3 DNA, CDR3 protein. D genes are given only for firm matches. Expanded clones get a size class; other rows say once, few or many, or leave the size out.

. | TRBJ2-7 | . | TRBV5-5 | TGTGCCAGCAGCTTGGCCCGGGCGGGCTACGAGCAGTACTTC | CASSLARAGYEQYF
. | TRBJ1-3 | . | TRBV30 | TGTGCCTGGATGGGCCCCGGCTCTGGAAACACCATATATTTT | CAWMGPGSGNTIYF
TRBD2 | TRBJ2-3 | once | TRBV2 | TGTGCCAGCAGGGAATCGACTAGCGGGGGGGCTAATACGCAGTATTTT | CASRESTSGGANTQYF
TRBD1 | TRBJ1-5 | . | TRBV28 | TGTGCCAGCAGTTTTTGGTCCGCGGCAGGGGGCTTTCAGCCCCAGCATTTT | CASSFWSAAGGFQPQHF
TRBD1 | TRBJ2-6 | . | TRBV28 | TGTGCCAGCATTGCCTGGGACAGGGGGTCTGGGGCCAACGTCCTGACTTTC | CASIAWDRGSGANVLTF
. | TRBJ2-5 | . | TRBV7-7 | TGTGCTAGCAGCTTAGGCGCAGGGCGGGAGACCCAGTACTTC | CASSLGAGRETQYF
. | TRBJ1-6 | . | TRBV7-9 | TGTGCCAGCAGCTCACTAGAGGAGGGTTTCTTTGGCGGTTCACCCCTCCACTTT | CASSSLEEGFFGGSPLHF
. | TRBJ2-5 | few | TRBV19 | TGTGCCAGTGGGAGACTCCAAGATACCCAGTACTTC | CASGRLQDTQYF
. | TRBJ1-3 | . | TRBV2 | TGTGCCAGCAGTGGAATCGCAGGGGCCTCTGGAAACACCATATATTTT | CASSGIAGASGNTIYF
. | TRBJ2-7 | . | TRBV6-5 | TGTGCCAGCAGTTACGGGGGGACGAGCGAGCAGTACTTC | CASSYGGTSEQYF
TRBD1 | TRBJ1-5 | . | TRBV30 | TGTGCCTGGAGTGTACAGGGGAGGCAGCCCCAGCATTTT | CAWSVQGRQPQHF
TRBD2 | TRBJ2-5 | . | TRBV29-1 | TGCAGCCTTAACCGCGGGGGGACCCAGTACTTC | CSLNRGGTQYF
. | TRBJ2-7 | . | TRBV6-1 | TGTGCCAGCAGTGCCAGCAGTGAAGCGAGGGAGCAGTACTTC | CASSASSEAREQYF
. | TRBJ2-5 | . | TRBV7-2 | TGTGCCAGCAGCTTTTCCTACGGAGAGACCCAGTACTTC | CASSFSYGETQYF
. | TRBJ2-6 | few | TRBV28 | TGTGCCAGCAGTTTCGGGTCGAGCGGGTCTGGGGCCAACGTCCTGACTTTC | CASSFGSSGSGANVLTF
TRBD1 | TRBJ1-1 | . | TRBV18 | TGTGCCAGCTCACCTCAGACAGGGGACACTGAAGCTTTCTTT | CASSPQTGDTEAFF
TRBD2 | TRBJ2-7 | . | TRBV5-1 | TGCGCCAGCAGATCCCTTAGCGGGAGCTCCTACGAGCAGTACTTC | CASRSLSGSSYEQYF
TRBD1 | TRBJ1-5 | . | TRBV19 | TGTGCCAGTAGTCGGGCAGGGGGGTCGCCTCACCAGCCCCAGCATTTT | CASSRAGGSPHQPQHF
. | TRBJ1-2 | . | TRBV25-1 | TGTGCCAGCAATTCGGGGGGCGTCTATGGCTACACCTTC | CASNSGGVYGYTF
TRBD1 | TRBJ1-2 | few | TRBV28 | TGTGCCAGCAGTTTCTTCTCAGGACAGGGTTACGGCTACACCTTC | CASSFFSGQGYGYTF
TRBD1 | TRBJ1-2 | . | TRBV19 | TGTGCCAGTAGTGTCGACAGGGGATCTAACTATGGCTACACCTTC | CASSVDRGSNYGYTF
. | TRBJ2-7 | . | TRBV5-4 | TGTGCCAGCAGCTTTGACAGCTCCTACGAGCAGTACTTC | CASSFDSSYEQYF
TRBD2 | TRBJ2-7 | . | TRBV27 | TGTGCCAGCAGTCCATCGACTAGCGGGACGTCGGAGCAGTACTTC | CASSPSTSGTSEQYF
. | TRBJ2-3 | . | TRBV15 | TGTGCCACCAGCTACGGGGAGCGGACCACAGATACGCAGTATTTT | CATSYGERTTDTQYF
TRBD1 | TRBJ2-2 | . | TRBV25-1 | TGTGCCAGCAGCGACAGGGATTACACCGGGGAGCTGTTTTTT | CASSDRDYTGELFF
. | TRBJ2-5 | few | TRBV28 | TGTGCCAGCAGTCAGGGAAGGAAGACCCAGTACTTC | CASSQGRKTQYF